This T cell receptor (beta chain) derives from a study of T-cell memory formation after mild COVID-19. TCRdb re-analysed the 5' RACE reads in MiXCR, keeping a single row per CDR3 protein. This table has about 49,000 distinct CDR3 sequences, about 7.3% appearing once. V was pared by 1 base and J by 1 base, with 7 bases between. Germline-derived CDR1 and CDR2 are SGHVS and FQNEAQ. The CDR3 sequence is 14 residues long. On this clonotype itself: What it recognizes is unknown.

Study-wide points: CM and EM subsets held most contracting CD4+ clones; EMRA held CD8+ ones.

Material: PBMCs or a T cell subset sorted from them (not recorded which). The clonotype originates from a man younger than 30 who had mild COVID-19 (a few samples of this study predate the infection). Cell type and time point are not known. The chain links TRBV7-8 to TRBJ1-1; no firm D call. As DNA, the CDR3 is TGTGCCAGCAGCTTAGGCATAAGGAACACTGAAGCTTTCTTT. This codes for CASSLGIRNTEAFF.